The entry below gives a single T cell receptor beta chain sequence along with its context. Its cognate antigen is unknown. This sample is part of a study of cytomegalovirus exposure and HLA in healthy donors. Repertoires were generated with immunoSEQ multiplex PCR, while TCRdb's copy carries only in-frame clones and drops some. The sample has under 200,000 clones, around 96% seen once. This CDR3 is 14 amino acids long. Germline assignment: CDR1 LGHNA and CDR2 YSLEER. V lost 1 base to trimming and J lost 6 bases; unmatched junction nucleotides: 2. General study points: Cytomegalovirus-associated TCR beta chains were listed, numbering 150 to 200. Most TCRs appeared rarely, but some public TCRs recurred in many donors.

Donors came from a validation cohort of about 110 subjects, distinct from the first 666-subject cohort. V is TRBV4-3 and J is TRBJ1-5; TRBD1 matches 8 bases. The clonotype originates from a young woman in good health and CMV-seronegative. The sequencing input was PBMCs. This chain's CDR3 is CASSQGQGFQPQHF. The CDR3 DNA sequence: TGCGCCAGCAGCCAAGGACAGGGGTTTCAGCCCCAGCATTTT.